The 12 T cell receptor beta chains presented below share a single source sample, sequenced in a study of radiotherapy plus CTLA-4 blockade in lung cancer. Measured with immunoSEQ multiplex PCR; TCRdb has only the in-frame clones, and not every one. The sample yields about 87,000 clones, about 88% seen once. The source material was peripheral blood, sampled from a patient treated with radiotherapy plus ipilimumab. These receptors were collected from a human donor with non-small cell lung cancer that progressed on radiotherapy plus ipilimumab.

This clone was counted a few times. CDR3 coding DNA: TGTGCCAGCAGCTTGGGTAGCGGGAGGTTGGATACGCAGTATTTT. It codes for CASSLGSGRLDTQYF. This chain connects TRBV7-2 to TRBJ2-3, with 10 bases aligning to TRBD2. Germline V gene lookup returns CDR1 SGHTA and CDR2 FQGNSA. The CDR3 consists of 15 residues. The junction had 6 bases not matched to a gene; V was cut back by 3 bases and J by 6 bases.

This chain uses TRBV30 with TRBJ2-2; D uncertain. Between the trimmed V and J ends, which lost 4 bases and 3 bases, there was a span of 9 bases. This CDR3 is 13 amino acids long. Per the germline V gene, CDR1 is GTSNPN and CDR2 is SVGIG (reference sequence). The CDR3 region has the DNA TGTGCCTGGATCGCACTCTACACCGGGGAGCTGTTTTTT. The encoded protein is CAWIALYTGELFF.

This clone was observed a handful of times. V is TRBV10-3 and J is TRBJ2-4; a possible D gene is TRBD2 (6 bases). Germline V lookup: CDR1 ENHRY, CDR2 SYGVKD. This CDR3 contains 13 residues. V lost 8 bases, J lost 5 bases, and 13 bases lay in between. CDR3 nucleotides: TGTGCCATCGGGGGGACCACTGAAAACATTCAGTACTTC. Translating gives CAIGGTTENIQYF.

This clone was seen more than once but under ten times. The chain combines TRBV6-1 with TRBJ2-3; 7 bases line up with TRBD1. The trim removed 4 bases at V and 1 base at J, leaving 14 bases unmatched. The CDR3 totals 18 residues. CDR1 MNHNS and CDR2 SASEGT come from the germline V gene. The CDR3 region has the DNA TGTGCCAGCAGTGGCTTGAGGGGGCGCGGATTCGGCACAGATACGCAGTATTTT. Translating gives CASSGLRGRGFGTDTQYF.

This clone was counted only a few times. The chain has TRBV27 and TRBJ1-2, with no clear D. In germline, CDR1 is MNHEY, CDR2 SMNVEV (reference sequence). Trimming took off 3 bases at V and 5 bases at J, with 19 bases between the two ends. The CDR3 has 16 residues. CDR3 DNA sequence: TGTGCCAGCAGTTTCTCCCCAGACCACGGGCTTTATGGCTACACCTTC. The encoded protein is CASSFSPDHGLYGYTF.

CDR3 nucleotide sequence: TGTGCCAGCAGCTTAGTTGTTAGTAATACGCAGTATTTT. Its protein product is CASSLVVSNTQYF. This rearrangement joins TRBV7-2 to TRBJ2-3; unclear D gene. V dropped 1 base and J dropped 7 bases, with 9 bases sitting between them. Germline values: CDR1 SGHTA, CDR2 FQGNSA. The CDR3 spans 13 residues.

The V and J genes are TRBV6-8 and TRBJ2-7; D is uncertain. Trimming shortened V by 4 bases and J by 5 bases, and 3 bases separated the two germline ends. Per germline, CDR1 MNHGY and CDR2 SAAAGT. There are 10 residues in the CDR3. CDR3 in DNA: TGTGCCAGCAGTTTGCACGAGCAGTACTTC. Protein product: CASSLHEQYF.

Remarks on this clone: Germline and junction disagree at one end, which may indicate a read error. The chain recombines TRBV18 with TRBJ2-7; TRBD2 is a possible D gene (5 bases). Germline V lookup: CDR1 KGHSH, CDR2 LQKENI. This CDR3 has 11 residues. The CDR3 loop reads CASSPREEQYF. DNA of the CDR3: TGTGCCAGCTCTCCACGGGAAGAGCAGTACTTC.

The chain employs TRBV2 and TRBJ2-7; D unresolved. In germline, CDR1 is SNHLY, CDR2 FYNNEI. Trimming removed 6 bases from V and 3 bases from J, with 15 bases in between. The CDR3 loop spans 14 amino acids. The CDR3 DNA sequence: TGTGCCAGCAGGGCCCAATATAGCATCTACGAGCAGTACTTC. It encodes CASRAQYSIYEQYF. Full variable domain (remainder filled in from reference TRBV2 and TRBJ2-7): EPEVTQTPSHQVTQMGQEVILRCVPISNHLYFYWYRQILGQKVEFLVSFYNNEISEKSEIFDDQFSVERPDGSNFTLKIRSTKLEDSAMYFCASRAQYSIYEQYFGPGTRLTVT.

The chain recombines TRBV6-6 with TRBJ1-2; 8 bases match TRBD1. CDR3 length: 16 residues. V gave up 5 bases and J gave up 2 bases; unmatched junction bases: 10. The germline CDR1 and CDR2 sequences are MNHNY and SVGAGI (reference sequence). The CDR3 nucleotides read TGTGCCAGCAGTCCCCGGACAGGGTCAACCAACTATGGCTACACCTTC. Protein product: CASSPRTGSTNYGYTF.

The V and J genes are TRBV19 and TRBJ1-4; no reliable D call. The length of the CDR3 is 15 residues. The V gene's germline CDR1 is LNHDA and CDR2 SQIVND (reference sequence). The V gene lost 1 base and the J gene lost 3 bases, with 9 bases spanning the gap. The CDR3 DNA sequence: TGTGCCAGTAGTATAGCTGCGAGAGCTAATGAAAAACTGTTTTTT. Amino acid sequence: CASSIAARANEKLFF.

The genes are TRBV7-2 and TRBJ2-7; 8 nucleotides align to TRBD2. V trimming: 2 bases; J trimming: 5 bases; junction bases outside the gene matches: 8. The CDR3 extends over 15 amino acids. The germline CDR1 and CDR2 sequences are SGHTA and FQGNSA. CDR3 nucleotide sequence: TGTGCCAGCAGCTTACAAGGGACTAGGGGGGACGAGCAGTACTTC. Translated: CASSLQGTRGDEQYF.